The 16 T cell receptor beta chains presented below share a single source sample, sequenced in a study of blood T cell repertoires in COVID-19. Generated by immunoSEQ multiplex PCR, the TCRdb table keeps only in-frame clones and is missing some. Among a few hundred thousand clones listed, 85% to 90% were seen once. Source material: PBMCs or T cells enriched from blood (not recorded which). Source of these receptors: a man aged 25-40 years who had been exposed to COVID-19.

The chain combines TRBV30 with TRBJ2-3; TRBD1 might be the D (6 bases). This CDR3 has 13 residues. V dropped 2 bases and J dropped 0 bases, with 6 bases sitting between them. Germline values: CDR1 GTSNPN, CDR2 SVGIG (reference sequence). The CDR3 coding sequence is TGTGCCTGGAGTCAGGGGAGCACAGATACGCAGTATTTT. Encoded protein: CAWSQGSTDTQYF.

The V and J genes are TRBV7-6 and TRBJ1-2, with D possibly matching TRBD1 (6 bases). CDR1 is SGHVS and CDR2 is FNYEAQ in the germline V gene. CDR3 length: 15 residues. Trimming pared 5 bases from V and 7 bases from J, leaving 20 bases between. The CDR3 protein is CASSAQNLGGSGYTF. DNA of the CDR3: TGTGCCAGCAGCGCGCAAAACCTAGGGGGATCTGGCTACACCTTC.

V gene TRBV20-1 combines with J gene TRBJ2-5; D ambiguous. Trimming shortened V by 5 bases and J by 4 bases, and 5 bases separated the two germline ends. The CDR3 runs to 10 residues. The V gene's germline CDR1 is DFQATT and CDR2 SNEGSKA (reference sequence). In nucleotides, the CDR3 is TGCAGTGCTGAGCGAGAGACCCAGTACTTC. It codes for CSAERETQYF.

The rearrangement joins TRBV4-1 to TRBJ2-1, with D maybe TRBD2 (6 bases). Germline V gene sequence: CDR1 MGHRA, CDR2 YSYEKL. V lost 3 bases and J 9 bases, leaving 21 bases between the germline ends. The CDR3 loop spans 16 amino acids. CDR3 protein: CASSQDWGSGQVEQFF. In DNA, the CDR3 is TGCGCCAGCAGCCAGGACTGGGGGAGCGGGCAGGTTGAGCAGTTCTTC.

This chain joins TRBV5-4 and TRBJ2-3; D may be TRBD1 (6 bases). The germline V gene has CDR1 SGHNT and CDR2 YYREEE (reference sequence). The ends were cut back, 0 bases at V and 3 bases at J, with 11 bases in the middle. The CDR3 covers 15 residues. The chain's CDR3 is CASSLVGAATDTQYF. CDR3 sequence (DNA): TGTGCCAGCAGCTTGGTGGGGGCCGCGACAGATACGCAGTATTTT.

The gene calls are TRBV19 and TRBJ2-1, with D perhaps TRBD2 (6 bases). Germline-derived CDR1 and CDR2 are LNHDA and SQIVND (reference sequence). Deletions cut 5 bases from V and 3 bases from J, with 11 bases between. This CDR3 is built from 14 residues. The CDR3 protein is CASSPPGGYNEQFF. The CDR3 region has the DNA TGTGCCAGTAGTCCCCCCGGGGGCTACAATGAGCAGTTCTTC.

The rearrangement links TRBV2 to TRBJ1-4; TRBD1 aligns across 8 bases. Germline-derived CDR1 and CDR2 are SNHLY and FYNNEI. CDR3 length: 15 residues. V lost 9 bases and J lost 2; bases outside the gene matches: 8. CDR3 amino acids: CASQAGQVTNEKLFF. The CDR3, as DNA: TGTGCCAGTCAGGCGGGACAGGTTACTAATGAAAAACTGTTTTTT.

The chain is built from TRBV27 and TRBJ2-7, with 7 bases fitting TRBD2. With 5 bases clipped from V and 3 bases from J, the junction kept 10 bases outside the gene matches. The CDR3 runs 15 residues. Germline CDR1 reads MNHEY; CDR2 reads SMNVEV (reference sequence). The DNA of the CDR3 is TGTGCCAGCAGTCCCCCTGGGGGGGGTAACTACGAGCAGTACTTC. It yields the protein CASSPPGGGNYEQYF.

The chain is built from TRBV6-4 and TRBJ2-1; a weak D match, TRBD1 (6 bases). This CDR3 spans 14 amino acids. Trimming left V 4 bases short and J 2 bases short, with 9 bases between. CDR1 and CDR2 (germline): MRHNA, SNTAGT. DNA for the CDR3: TGTGCCAGCAGTGGGCAGGGGACCTACAATGAGCAGTTCTTC. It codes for CASSGQGTYNEQFF.

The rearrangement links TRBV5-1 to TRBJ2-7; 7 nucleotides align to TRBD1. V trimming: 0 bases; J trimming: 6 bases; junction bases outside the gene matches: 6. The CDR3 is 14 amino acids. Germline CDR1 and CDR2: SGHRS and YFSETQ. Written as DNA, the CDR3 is TGCGCCAGCAGCTTGGATCGACAGGGATCCGAGCAGTACTTC. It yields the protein CASSLDRQGSEQYF.

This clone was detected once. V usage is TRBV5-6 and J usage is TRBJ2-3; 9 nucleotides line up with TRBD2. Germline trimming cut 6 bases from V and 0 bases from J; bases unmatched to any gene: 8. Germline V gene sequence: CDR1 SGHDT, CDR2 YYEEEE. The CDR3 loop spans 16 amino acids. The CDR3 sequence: CASKRGGARSTDTQYF. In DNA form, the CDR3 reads TGTGCCAGCAAGCGCGGGGGGGCGAGGAGCACAGATACGCAGTATTTT.

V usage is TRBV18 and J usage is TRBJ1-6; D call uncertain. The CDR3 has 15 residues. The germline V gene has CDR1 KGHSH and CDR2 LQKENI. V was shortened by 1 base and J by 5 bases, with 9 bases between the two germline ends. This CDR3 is CASSPRTDHNSPLHF. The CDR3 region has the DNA TGTGCCAGCTCACCACGAACAGACCATAATTCACCCCTCCACTTT.

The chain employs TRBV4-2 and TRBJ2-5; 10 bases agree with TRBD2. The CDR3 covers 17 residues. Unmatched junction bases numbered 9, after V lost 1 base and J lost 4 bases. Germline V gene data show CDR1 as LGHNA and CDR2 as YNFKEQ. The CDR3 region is CASSQVGAGGPPETQYF. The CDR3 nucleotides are TGTGCCAGCAGCCAAGTAGGAGCGGGGGGGCCCCCAGAGACCCAGTACTTC.

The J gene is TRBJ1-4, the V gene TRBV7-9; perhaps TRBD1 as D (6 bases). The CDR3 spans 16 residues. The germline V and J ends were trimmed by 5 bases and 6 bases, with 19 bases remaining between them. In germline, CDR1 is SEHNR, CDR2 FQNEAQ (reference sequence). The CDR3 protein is CASSQPLLGADEKLFF. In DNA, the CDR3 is TGTGCCAGCAGCCAACCTTTGCTGGGGGCGGATGAAAAACTGTTTTTT.

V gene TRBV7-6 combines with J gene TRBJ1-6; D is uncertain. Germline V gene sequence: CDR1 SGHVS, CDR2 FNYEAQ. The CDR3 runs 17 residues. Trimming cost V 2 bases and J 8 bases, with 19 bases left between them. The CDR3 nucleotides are TGTGCCAGCAGCTTATCTCCCCGGCGGGAAGCCCATTCACCCCTCCACTTT. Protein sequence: CASSLSPRREAHSPLHF.

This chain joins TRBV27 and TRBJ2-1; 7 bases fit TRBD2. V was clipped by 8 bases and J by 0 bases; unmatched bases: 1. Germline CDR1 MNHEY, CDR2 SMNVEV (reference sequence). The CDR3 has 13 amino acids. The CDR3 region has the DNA TGTGCCAGCCGGGGGGTCTCCTACAATGAGCAGTTCTTC. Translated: CASRGVSYNEQFF.